This T cell receptor beta chain comes out of a study of T cell responses to AZD1222 COVID-19 vaccine. V lost 1 base to trimming and J lost 7 bases, with 11 bases between them. The CDR3 consists of 15 residues. Germline assignment: CDR1 LGHDT and CDR2 YNNKEL (reference sequence). The method was immunoSEQ multiplex PCR; TCRdb's version includes in-frame clones alone and lacks a portion of them. The sample lists over 85,000 clones; roughly 90% were seen once. Specimen: peripheral blood, collected 28 days after the second AZD1222 dose. The chain combines TRBV3-1 (or the pseudogene TRBV3-2) with TRBJ1-6; D uncertain. The receptor's source is an adult who received the AZD1222 COVID-19 vaccine. The CDR3 DNA reads as TGTGCCAGCAGCCAAGGGGCTCAGCCCAATTCACCCCTCCACTTT. It yields the protein CASSQGAQPNSPLHF.